Sequencing of this T cell receptor (beta chain) was carried out in a study of response to subunit inactivated influenza vaccine. The V and J ends lost 1 base and 6 bases respectively, with 18 bases between them. Germline V CDR1 and CDR2: SGHAT, FQDESV (reference sequence). The CDR3 totals 17 residues. This clonotype occurred a few times. From the RT-PCR reads, TCRdb called clonotypes with MiXCR, one entry per CDR3 protein. The repertoire holds 500,000 to 600,000 distinct CDR3 sequences, with 14% as singletons. The TCR sequence derives from a man aged 50 or older who received an inactivated influenza vaccine. V is TRBV11-1 and J is TRBJ2-2; D is possibly TRBD2 (5 bases). The sequences come from PBMCs from blood, collected 11 to 12 days after vaccination. The CDR3 is CASSLESSLPLAGELFF. For the CDR3, the DNA is TGTGCCAGCAGCTTAGAGTCTAGCCTCCCCCTGGCCGGGGAGCTGTTTTTT.